The 9 T cell receptor beta chains given below trace back to one sample, sequenced in a study of cytomegalovirus exposure and HLA in healthy donors. The PCR ran on 60 Vbeta and 13 Jbeta primers. Assay: immunoSEQ multiplex PCR; the TCRdb copy retains only in-frame clones and omits some. The data show about 110,000 clones, with around 72% seen just once and about 6% held by the top ten. The source material was PBMCs. Every receptor here comes from a male donor in good health and CMV-seronegative.

This sequence joins TRBV6-5 and TRBJ1-5, with TRBD1 identical over 7 bases. The junction had 6 bases not matched to a gene; V was cut back by 4 bases and J by 6 bases. From germline, CDR1 is MNHEY and CDR2 SVGAGI. CDR3 length: 14 amino acids. The CDR3 coding sequence is TGTGCCAGCAGTTCAACAGGGGAGCGTCAGCCCCAGCATTTT. Its protein product is CASSSTGERQPQHF.

The CDR3 reads CASSVGVGGGNEQFF. CDR3 bases: TGTGCCAGCAGCGTAGGAGTGGGGGGTGGCAATGAGCAGTTCTTC. This chain connects TRBV9 to TRBJ2-1; possibly TRBD2 for D (6 bases). Germline values: CDR1 SGDLS, CDR2 YYNGEE. V shed 0 bases and J shed 6 bases, with 13 bases lying between them. The CDR3 is made up of 15 amino acids. The whole variable domain, filled in from reference TRBV9 and TRBJ2-1, reads DSGVTQTPKHLITATGQRVTLRCSPRSGDLSVYWYQQSLDQGLQFLIQYYNGEERAKGNILERFSAQQFPDLHSELNLSSLELGDSALYFCASSVGVGGGNEQFFGPGTRLTVL.

The V call is TRBV6-1, the J call TRBJ1-4; 8 nucleotides line up with TRBD1. The CDR3 extends over 14 amino acids. The trim removed 4 bases at V and 7 bases at J, leaving 5 bases unmatched. From germline, CDR1 is MNHNS and CDR2 SASEGT. The CDR3 here is CASSARGRGEKLFF. As DNA, the CDR3 is TGTGCCAGCAGTGCCAGGGGGCGAGGTGAAAAACTGTTTTTT.

J is TRBJ2-1 and V is TRBV7-8, with D perhaps matching TRBD1 (5 bases). The CDR3 is made up of 14 amino acids. The V end lost 4 bases, the J end lost 9 bases, and 16 bases lay between the germline ends. Germline V gives CDR1 SGHVS, CDR2 FQNEAQ. In nucleotides, the CDR3 is TGTGCCAGCAGCTCTAAGGACATTCTGAGTGAGCAGTTCTTC. Translating it yields CASSSKDILSEQFF.

About this clone itself: Other DNA sequences within the sample encode an identical CDR3. The chain links TRBV5-1 to TRBJ2-7; D gene unclear. This CDR3 comprises 11 residues. V was trimmed by 4 bases and J by 3 bases, leaving 5 bases between them. Germline-derived CDR1 and CDR2 are SGHRS and YFSETQ. The CDR3 here is CASSPGYEQYF. In DNA form, the CDR3 reads TGCGCCAGCAGCCCAGGCTACGAGCAGTACTTC.

The table lists this clone with a few counts. The chain combines TRBV30 with TRBJ1-3, with a weak D call TRBD1 (5 bases). V was clipped by 4 bases and J by 4 bases, with 11 bases between them. The CDR3 consists of 13 residues. CDR1 is GTSNPN, CDR2 SVGIG, per germline (reference sequence). As DNA, the CDR3 is TGTGCCTGGACGGGGGACGGAGGAAACACCATATATTTT. This codes for CAWTGDGGNTIYF.

V is TRBV2 and J is TRBJ1-2, with D uncertain. The germline V and J ends were trimmed by 4 bases and 2 bases, with 5 bases remaining between them. The germline V gene encodes CDR1 SNHLY and CDR2 FYNNEI. The CDR3 spans 12 residues. The CDR3 region is CASSAGNYGYTF. For the CDR3, the DNA is TGTGCCAGCAGTGCGGGGAACTATGGCTACACCTTC.

The rearrangement uses TRBV5-1 and TRBJ2-7, with unresolved D. The CDR3 sequence is 22 residues long. The germline V gene has CDR1 SGHRS and CDR2 YFSETQ. The germline V and J ends were trimmed by 0 bases and 0 bases, with 31 bases remaining between them. CDR3 amino acids: CASSLATTSAGIPTRNSYEQYF. The CDR3 region has the DNA TGCGCCAGCAGCTTGGCAACAACGTCGGCAGGCATACCAACAAGGAACTCCTACGAGCAGTACTTC. The full variable domain, with the rest looked up from reference TRBV5-1 and TRBJ2-7, is KAGVTQTPRYLIKTRGQQVTLSCSPISGHRSVSWYQQTPGQGLQFLFEYFSETQRNKGNFPGRFSGRQFSNSRSEMNVSTLELGDSALYLCASSLATTSAGIPTRNSYEQYFGPGTRLTVT.

The gene calls are TRBV4-3 and TRBJ2-5, with D perhaps matching TRBD2 (6 bases). Germline values: CDR1 LGHNA, CDR2 YSLEER. The CDR3 is 16 residues long. The V and J ends lost 0 bases and 7 bases respectively, with 18 bases between them. The CDR3 DNA reads TGCGCCAGCAGCCAAGAATTAGTGCGGGGCGGGGTGACCCAGTACTTC. It translates to CASSQELVRGGVTQYF.